A single sample gave rise to the 16 T cell receptor beta chains below, sequenced in a study of blood T cell repertoires in COVID-19. The data were produced by immunoSEQ multiplex PCR, yet TCRdb's version contains in-frame clones alone and is incomplete. Seen here are some 99,000 clones, approximately 84% observed once, and the top ten hold 5.5% to 8.5%. Sample: peripheral blood. The receptors stem from a woman between 50 and 59 years old with acute or convalescent COVID-19.

The chain uses TRBV6-5 and TRBJ1-5; D not resolved. CDR1 is MNHEY, CDR2 SVGAGI, per germline. V lost 6 bases to trimming and J lost 0 bases, with 6 bases between them. The CDR3 consists of 13 residues. The CDR3 loop reads CASRRYSNQPQHF. The CDR3 nucleotides are TGTGCCAGCAGACGGTATAGCAATCAGCCCCAGCATTTT.

As concerns this clone: Relative to the germline gene, one junction end is altered; a read error may explain this. V is TRBV30 and J is TRBJ2-1, with a tentative D call TRBD1 (6 bases). The CDR3 spans 12 residues. Germline CDR1 and CDR2: GTSNPN and SVGIG (reference sequence). Written as DNA, the CDR3 is TGTGCCTCCCCAGGGGCCCGTTGGAGTATGGTCTTC. It translates to CASPGARWSMVF.

J is TRBJ1-2 and V is TRBV6-5; 8 bases fit TRBD1. With 7 bases clipped from V and 7 bases from J, the junction kept 8 bases outside the gene matches. This CDR3 is built from 13 residues. Germline V CDR1 and CDR2: MNHEY, SVGAGI. DNA of the CDR3: TGTGCCAGCACTCGGCAGGGGGCGGGTGGCTACACCTTC. This encodes CASTRQGAGGYTF.

The rearrangement links TRBV12-3 or TRBV12-4 to TRBJ1-4; a possible D gene is TRBD1 (6 bases). Trimming stripped 7 bases from V and 3 bases from J, with 9 bases between. CDR3 length equals 13 residues. CDR3 DNA sequence: TGTGCCAGCACCACAGGGTCTAATGAAAAACTGTTTTTT. Translated, it gives CASTTGSNEKLFF.

This chain uses TRBV29-1 with TRBJ1-2; 10 bases are a match to TRBD1. The trim removed 6 bases at V and 3 bases at J, leaving 1 base unmatched. Germline V gene sequence: CDR1 SQVTM, CDR2 ANQGSEA. The CDR3 contains 12 residues. CDR3 coding DNA: TGCAGCGTCGGGACAGGGGACTATGGCTACACCTTC. Amino acid sequence: CSVGTGDYGYTF.

The genes are TRBV4-1 and TRBJ2-7; D is ambiguous. This CDR3 is built from 13 residues. Deletions cut 0 bases from V and 7 bases from J, with 10 bases between. The germline gives CDR1 MGHRA, CDR2 YSYEKL. This CDR3 is CASSQDRHREQYF. CDR3 nucleotide sequence: TGCGCCAGCAGCCAAGATCGACACCGGGAGCAGTACTTC.

This chain links TRBV7-2 with TRBJ2-2; D not certain. CDR3 size: 14 residues. With 1 base removed from V and 1 base from J, the gap between germline ends came to 4 bases. Looked up from germline, CDR1 is SGHTA and CDR2 is FQGNSA. Here the CDR3 reads CASSLDRNTGELFF. DNA of the CDR3: TGTGCCAGCAGCTTAGACAGGAACACCGGGGAGCTGTTTTTT.

The chain employs TRBV4-2 and TRBJ1-2; the D is unclear. V dropped 1 base and J dropped 4 bases, with 10 bases sitting between them. The germline CDR1 and CDR2 sequences are LGHNA and YNFKEQ. The CDR3 loop spans 14 amino acids. CDR3 DNA: TGTGCCAGCAGCCAAGTGAATACGGGCTATGGCTACACCTTC. It is translated as CASSQVNTGYGYTF.

The chain combines TRBV19 with TRBJ2-3; D uncertain. Germline V gives CDR1 LNHDA, CDR2 SQIVND (reference sequence). V lost 8 bases, J lost 4 bases, and 7 bases lay in between. This CDR3 is 11 amino acids long. CDR3 coding DNA: TGTGCCAGTCTAGTGGCAGATACGCAGTATTTT. Translation gives CASLVADTQYF.

This clone showed up just once. The rearrangement links TRBV9 to TRBJ1-6; the D gene is possibly TRBD1 (5 bases). From germline, CDR1 is SGDLS and CDR2 YYNGEE. Between the trimmed V and J ends, which lost 0 bases and 0 bases, there was a span of 19 bases. The length of the CDR3 is 20 residues. This CDR3 reads CASSVGAGGVTSSYNSPLHF. The CDR3 DNA reads as TGTGCCAGCAGCGTAGGGGCCGGGGGGGTGACCAGCTCCTATAATTCACCCCTCCACTTT.

V and J are TRBV12-3 or TRBV12-4 and TRBJ1-1, with D possibly matching TRBD1 (6 bases). The CDR3 has 13 residues. Trimming shortened V by 2 bases and J by 7 bases, and 11 bases separated the two germline ends. The CDR3 reads CASSLTGTGEAFF. The DNA for the CDR3 is TGTGCCAGCAGTTTAACAGGGACGGGTGAAGCTTTCTTT.

V is TRBV3-1 (or the pseudogene TRBV3-2) and J is TRBJ2-5; 8 bases agree with TRBD2. V lost 1 base to trimming and J lost 4 bases; unmatched junction nucleotides: 5. The germline gives CDR1 LGHDT, CDR2 YNNKEL (reference sequence). CDR3 length: 15 amino acids. The CDR3 protein is CASSQVTGGRETQYF. CDR3 in DNA: TGTGCCAGCAGCCAAGTAACGGGGGGGCGAGAGACCCAGTACTTC.

The V call is TRBV19, the J call TRBJ1-6; D call uncertain. CDR1 is LNHDA and CDR2 is SQIVND in the germline V gene (reference sequence). The germline V and J ends were trimmed by 4 bases and 6 bases, with 13 bases remaining between them. This CDR3 spans 15 amino acids. The CDR3 loop is CASSRVSGSNSPLHF. The DNA for the CDR3 is TGTGCCAGTAGTAGAGTTTCGGGTAGTAATTCACCCCTCCACTTT.

V usage is TRBV10-1 and J usage is TRBJ2-6; perhaps TRBD2 as D (5 bases). The CDR3 is made up of 16 amino acids. V gave up 2 bases and J gave up 1 base, with 9 bases separating them. Germline assignment: CDR1 WNHNN and CDR2 SYGVQD (reference sequence). The CDR3 sequence: CASSEVRGSGANVLTF. The CDR3 DNA reads TGCGCCAGCAGTGAGGTTCGGGGTTCTGGGGCCAACGTCCTGACTTTC.

The table lists this clone with a few counts. This chain joins TRBV12-3 or TRBV12-4 and TRBJ1-5; no reliable D call. The CDR3 length is 13 residues. V was clipped by 5 bases and J by 7 bases, with 12 bases between them. The DNA of the CDR3 is TGTGCCAGCAGTCTCGGAGGCTCCCAGCCCCAGCATTTT. It translates to CASSLGGSQPQHF.

J is TRBJ2-3 and V is TRBV19; no firm D call. Germline V gene lookup returns CDR1 LNHDA and CDR2 SQIVND (reference sequence). Trimming left V 4 bases short and J 6 bases short, with 5 bases between. The CDR3 has 11 residues. The DNA for the CDR3 is TGTGCCAGTAGTACTCCCGATACGCAGTATTTT. Translating it yields CASSTPDTQYF.